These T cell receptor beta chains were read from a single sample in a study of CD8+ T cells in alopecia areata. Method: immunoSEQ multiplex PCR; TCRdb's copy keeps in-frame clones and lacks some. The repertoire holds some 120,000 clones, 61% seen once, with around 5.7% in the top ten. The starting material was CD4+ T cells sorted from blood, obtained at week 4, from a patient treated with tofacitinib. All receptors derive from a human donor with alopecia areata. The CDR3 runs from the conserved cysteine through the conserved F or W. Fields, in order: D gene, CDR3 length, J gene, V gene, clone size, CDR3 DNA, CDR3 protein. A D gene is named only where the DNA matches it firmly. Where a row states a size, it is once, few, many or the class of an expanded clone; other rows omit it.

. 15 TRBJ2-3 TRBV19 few TGTGCCAGTAGTAGAGGGACGGGCGCCGCAGATACGCAGTATTTT CASSRGTGAADTQYF
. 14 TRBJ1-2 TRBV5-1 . TGCGCCAGCAGGGTCGAGGGATCGAATCATGGCTACACCTTC CASRVEGSNHGYTF
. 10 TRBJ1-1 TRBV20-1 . TGCAGTGTCTTTAGGGCTGAAGCTTTCTTT CSVFRAEAFF
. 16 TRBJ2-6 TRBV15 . TGTGCCACCAGCCGGGGCAGGGGCTCTGGGGCCAACGTCCTGACTTTC CATSRGRGSGANVLTF
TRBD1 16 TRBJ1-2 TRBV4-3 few TGCGCCAGCAGCCAAGTGAGCAGGGGGGCTAACTATGGCTACACCTTC CASSQVSRGANYGYTF
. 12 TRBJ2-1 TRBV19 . TGTGCCACCGGGGGAGCCTACAATGAGCAGTTCTTC CATGGAYNEQFF
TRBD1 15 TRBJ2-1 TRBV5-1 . TGCGCCAGCAGCTTGGGCGGGACAGGGGGCAATGAGCAGTTCTTC CASSLGGTGGNEQFF
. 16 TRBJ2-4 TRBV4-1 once TGCGCCAGCAGCCAAGAGACACTTCTAGCCAAAAACATTCAGTACTTC CASSQETLLAKNIQYF
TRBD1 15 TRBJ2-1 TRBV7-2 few TGTGCCAGCAGCTTAGCGACAGGGATGAGCAATGAGCAGTTCTTC CASSLATGMSNEQFF
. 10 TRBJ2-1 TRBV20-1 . TGCAGTGCCTCATCGGGACTTCAGTTCTTC CSASSGLQFF
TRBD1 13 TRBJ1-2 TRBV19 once TGTGCCAGTAGTTCAGGGGCGACAGGGCACTACACCTTC CASSSGATGHYTF
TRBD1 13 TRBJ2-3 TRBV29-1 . TGCAGCGTTGCTAGGGGGCGCGGAGATACGCAGTATTTT CSVARGRGDTQYF
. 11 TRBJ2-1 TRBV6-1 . TGTGCCAGCATCATCTACAATGAGCAGTTCTTC CASIIYNEQFF
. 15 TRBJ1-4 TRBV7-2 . TGTGCCAGCAGCTTACAGGGTGCAACTAATGAAAAACTGTTTTTT CASSLQGATNEKLFF
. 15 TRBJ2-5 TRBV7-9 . TGTGCCAGCAGCTTAGGATGGAGCGGACAAGAGACCCAGTACTTC CASSLGWSGQETQYF
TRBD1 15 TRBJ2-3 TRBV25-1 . TGTGCCAGCAGTGACTCCCGACAGGGACCAGATACGCAGTATTTT CASSDSRQGPDTQYF
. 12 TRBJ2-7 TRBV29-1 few TGCAGCGTTCAGAAGGGTTTGGACGAGCAGTACTTC CSVQKGLDEQYF
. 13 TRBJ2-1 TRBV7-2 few TGTGCCAGCAGCCTGGGATTTTACAATGAGCAGTTCTTC CASSLGFYNEQFF
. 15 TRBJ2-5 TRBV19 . TGTGCCAGTAGTACCTCACAGGGTCGGCAAGAGACCCAGTACTTC CASSTSQGRQETQYF
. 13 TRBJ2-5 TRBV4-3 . TGCGCCAGCAGCCAAGAGTTTCGAGAGACCCAGTACTTC CASSQEFRETQYF
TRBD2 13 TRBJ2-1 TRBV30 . TGTGCCTGGAGTGTTGCGGGAGCTACTGGGCAGTTCTTC CAWSVAGATGQFF
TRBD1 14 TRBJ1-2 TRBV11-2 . TGTGCCAGCAGCTTAGAACCAGGGGGCTATGGCTACACCTTC CASSLEPGGYGYTF
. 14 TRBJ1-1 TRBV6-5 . TGTGCCAGCAGTTACTTGGGACAAGACACTGAAGCTTTCTTT CASSYLGQDTEAFF
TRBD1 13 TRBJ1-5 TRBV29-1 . TGCAGCGTCTCGGACAGGGCTAATCAGCCCCAGCATTTT CSVSDRANQPQHF
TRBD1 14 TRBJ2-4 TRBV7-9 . TGTGCCAGCAGCCCCACAGGGGGCGTAAACATTCAGTACTTC CASSPTGGVNIQYF
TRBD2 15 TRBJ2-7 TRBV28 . TGTGCCAGCAGTACTATAGCGGGAGGTCTGTACGAGCAGTACTTC CASSTIAGGLYEQYF
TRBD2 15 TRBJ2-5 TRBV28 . TGTGCCAGCAGTTTATCTAGCGGGAGTCTGGAGACCCAGTACTTC CASSLSSGSLETQYF
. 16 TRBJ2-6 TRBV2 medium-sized TGTGCCAGCGCGGAGAACAGGGCCTCTGGGGCCAACGTCCTGACTTTC CASAENRASGANVLTF
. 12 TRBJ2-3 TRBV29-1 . TGCAGCGCAAGCAGGGAGACAGATACGCAGTATTTT CSASRETDTQYF
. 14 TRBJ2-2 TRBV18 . TGTGCCAGCTCACCACTCGAGAGGACCGGGGAGCTGTTTTTT CASSPLERTGELFF
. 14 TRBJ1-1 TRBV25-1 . TGTGCCAGCAGTGAATCGGGCTCGGGTCCTGAAGCTTTCTTT CASSESGSGPEAFF
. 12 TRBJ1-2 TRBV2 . TGTGCCAGCAGGGAGAGGGATTATGGCTACACCTTC CASRERDYGYTF
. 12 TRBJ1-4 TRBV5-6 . TGTGCCAGCAGCTTGCGGAGGGAAAAACTGTTTTTT CASSLRREKLFF